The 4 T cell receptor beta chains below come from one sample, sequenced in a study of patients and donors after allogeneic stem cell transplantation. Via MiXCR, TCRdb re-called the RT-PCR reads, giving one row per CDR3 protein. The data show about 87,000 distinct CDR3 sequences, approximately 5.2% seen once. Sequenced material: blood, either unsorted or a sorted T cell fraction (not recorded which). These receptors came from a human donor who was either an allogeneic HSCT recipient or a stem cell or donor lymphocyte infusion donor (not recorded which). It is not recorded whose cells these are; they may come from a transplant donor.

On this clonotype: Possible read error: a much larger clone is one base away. The CDR3 protein is CANSESLGYGYTF. As DNA, the CDR3 is TGTGCCAACAGTGAGTCGCTAGGGTATGGCTACACCTTC. This chain links TRBV10-3 with TRBJ1-2; D not resolved. This CDR3 has 13 amino acids. Germline V gene data show CDR1 as ENHRY and CDR2 as SYGVKD.

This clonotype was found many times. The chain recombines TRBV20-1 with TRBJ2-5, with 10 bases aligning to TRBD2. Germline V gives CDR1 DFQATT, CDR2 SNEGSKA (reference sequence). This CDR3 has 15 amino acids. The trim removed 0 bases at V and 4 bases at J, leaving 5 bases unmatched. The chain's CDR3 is CSARDPAGGGETQYF. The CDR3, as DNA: TGCAGTGCTAGAGATCCAGCGGGGGGGGGAGAGACCCAGTACTTC.

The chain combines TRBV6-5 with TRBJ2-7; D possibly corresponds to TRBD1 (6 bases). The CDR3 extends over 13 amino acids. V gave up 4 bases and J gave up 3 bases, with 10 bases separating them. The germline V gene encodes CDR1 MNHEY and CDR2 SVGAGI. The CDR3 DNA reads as TGTGCCAGCAGTTGGGCCAGGGGCTACGAGCAGTACTTC. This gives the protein CASSWARGYEQYF.

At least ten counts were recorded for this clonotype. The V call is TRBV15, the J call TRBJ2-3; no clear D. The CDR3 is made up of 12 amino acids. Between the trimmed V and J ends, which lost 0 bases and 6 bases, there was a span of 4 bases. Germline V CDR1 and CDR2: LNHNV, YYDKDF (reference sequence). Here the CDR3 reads CATSRDLDTQYF. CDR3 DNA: TGTGCCACCAGCAGAGATCTTGATACGCAGTATTTT.